This paragraph covers one TCR beta chain sequence. Its specificity is not known. Other DNA sequences within the sample encode an identical CDR3. The data are from a study of cytomegalovirus exposure and HLA in healthy donors. Trimming shortened V by 0 bases and J by 0 bases, and 7 bases separated the two germline ends. Germline V lookup: CDR1 SGHRS, CDR2 YFSETQ. This CDR3 comprises 15 residues. Primers: 60 Vbeta forward and 13 Jbeta reverse. The data were produced by immunoSEQ multiplex PCR, yet TCRdb's version contains in-frame clones alone and is incomplete. The sample contains 180,000 or so clones, roughly 74% of which appear only once. Study conclusions and caveats: In a later analysis, TCR association rates varied by HLA locus: DRB1 most, HLA-C fewest. Trimming of TCR beta V- and J-genes showed a link, identified in a later analysis, to a missense DCLRE1C variant. Rarity characterized most TCR sequences, yet some public TCRs appeared in many donors.

This sequence was found in a woman in her forties in good health and CMV-seropositive. The genes are TRBV5-1 and TRBJ2-1, with D possibly TRBD2 on 6 matching bases. Input material: PBMCs. CDR3 amino acids: CASSLGAGSYNEQFF. The DNA of the CDR3 is TGCGCCAGCAGCTTGGGAGCGGGCTCCTACAATGAGCAGTTCTTC.